The 14 T cell receptor beta chains listed next were all sequenced from one sample in a study of cytomegalovirus exposure and HLA in healthy donors. Primers included in the PCR were 60 Vbeta and 13 Jbeta primers. Sequencing used immunoSEQ multiplex PCR; TCRdb keeps in-frame clones, though not all of them. The table shows under 110,000 clones, with under 85% occurring only once. Sequencing was performed on PBMCs. These receptor sequences come from a man aged 35 to 55 in good health and CMV-seronegative.

Only a few counts were recorded for this clone. A junction end diverges from the germline sequence, so it may reflect a read error. The chain links TRBV7-9 to TRBJ1-3; 8 bases fit TRBD1. The germline V gene has CDR1 SEHNR and CDR2 FQNEAQ (reference sequence). This CDR3 contains 16 residues. CDR3 sequence reads: CASSQTGTGYANTIYF. Written as DNA, the CDR3 is TGCGCCAGCAGCCAAACCGGGACAGGCTACGCCAACACCATATATTTT.

This CDR3 reads CASSESYGGTQYF. CDR3 DNA: TGCGCCAGCAGTGAGTCTTACGGGGGTACCCAGTACTTC. The V and J genes are TRBV10-1 and TRBJ2-5, with D possibly being TRBD2 (6 bases). Germline V CDR1 and CDR2: WNHNN, SYGVQD (reference sequence). The germline V and J ends were trimmed by 0 bases and 8 bases, with 10 bases remaining between them. CDR3 length: 13 amino acids.

Worth noting for this clone: An end of the junction does not agree with germline; a read error may underlie this. The chain links TRBV25-1 to TRBJ1-2; 10 bases map to TRBD1. The CDR3 runs to 13 residues. Germline-derived CDR1 and CDR2 are MGHDK and SYGVNS. The CDR3 DNA is TGTGCCAGCCCCGCGACAGGGGGCAAGCCCGGCTTCTTC. Encoded protein: CASPATGGKPGFF.

The genes are TRBV5-5 and TRBJ2-5; possibly TRBD1 for D (5 bases). Germline V gene data show CDR1 as SGHKS and CDR2 as YYEKEE (reference sequence). This CDR3 is built from 14 residues. V gave up 4 bases and J gave up 3 bases, with 13 bases separating them. The CDR3 nucleotides read TGTGCCAGCAGCGGATGGGGCCCCAAAGAGACCCAGTACTTC. It is translated as CASSGWGPKETQYF.

With regard to this clone: The CDR3 does not close with the conserved phenylalanine or tryptophan, likely indicating a read error. It is unclear where the CDR3 begins or ends on the DNA, so no DNA is shown, and the CDR3 is as TCRdb lists it. This rearrangement joins TRBV6-1 to TRBJ1-2. The CDR3 has 12 residues if both end residues are counted. Per the germline V gene, CDR1 is MNHNS and CDR2 is SASEGT. CDR3 loop: CASSESLPPGIL.

The genes are TRBV6-5 and TRBJ1-1; D might be TRBD1 (5 bases). This CDR3 has 15 residues. Deletions cut 6 bases from V and 1 base from J, with 15 bases between. Germline loops: CDR1 MNHEY, CDR2 SVGAGI. The CDR3 is CASRLTQGGNTEAFF. Here the CDR3 DNA reads TGTGCCAGCAGGCTAACCCAGGGCGGGAACACTGAAGCTTTCTTT.

This sequence joins TRBV5-1 and TRBJ1-3, with 9 bases identical to TRBD1. The germline gives CDR1 SGHRS, CDR2 YFSETQ. The CDR3 covers 17 residues. The V segment lost 1 base and the J segment 4 bases; nucleotides outside the gene matches: 9. The CDR3 sequence: CASSLKPGQGVGNTIYF. In DNA form, the CDR3 reads TGCGCCAGCAGCTTGAAACCGGGACAGGGAGTAGGAAACACCATATATTTT.

The chain employs TRBV7-9 and TRBJ1-1; D uncertain. This CDR3 comprises 13 residues. Germline CDR1 reads SEHNR; CDR2 reads FQNEAQ (reference sequence). The V gene lost 0 bases and the J gene lost 1 base, with 3 bases spanning the gap. CDR3 nucleotide sequence: TGTGCCAGCAGCTTAGCCGGGAACACTGAAGCTTTCTTT. It codes for CASSLAGNTEAFF.

The V and J genes are TRBV29-1 and TRBJ2-3; 10 bases agree with TRBD2. After removal of 2 bases from V and 2 bases from J, the junction contained 4 bases not matched to a gene. This CDR3 has 15 amino acids. The germline V gene encodes CDR1 SQVTM and CDR2 ANQGSEA. This chain's CDR3 is CSVELAGAFTDTQYF. As DNA, the CDR3 is TGCAGCGTTGAACTAGCGGGGGCCTTCACAGATACGCAGTATTTT.

A few counts support this clone. The chain has TRBV6-5 and TRBJ2-3; D perhaps matches TRBD1 (5 bases). The V and J ends lost 6 bases and 9 bases respectively, with 19 bases between them. CDR1 and CDR2 (germline): MNHEY, SVGAGI. The CDR3 extends over 14 amino acids. The CDR3 spells CASSRRRIGETQYF. CDR3 nucleotide sequence: TGTGCCAGCAGCAGAAGACGGATAGGGGAAACGCAGTATTTT.

This clone was seen a few times. The chain joins TRBV27 to TRBJ1-2, with D tentatively TRBD1 (6 bases). Germline V gives CDR1 MNHEY, CDR2 SMNVEV (reference sequence). V shed 0 bases and J shed 6 bases, with 11 bases lying between them. This CDR3 is built from 14 residues. CDR3 protein: CASSLSPRGDGYTF. CDR3 nucleotides: TGTGCCAGCAGTTTATCCCCCAGGGGAGATGGCTACACCTTC.

The chain employs TRBV29-1 and TRBJ2-1, with D perhaps matching TRBD2 (6 bases). With 4 bases removed from V and 8 bases from J, the gap between germline ends came to 15 bases. CDR3 length equals 13 residues. Germline V lookup: CDR1 SQVTM, CDR2 ANQGSEA. The CDR3 spells CSVGRAGRDEQFF. DNA of the CDR3: TGCAGCGTTGGGAGGGCGGGAAGGGATGAGCAGTTCTTC.

This clone was counted only a few times. The chain combines TRBV10-2 with TRBJ2-2; 14 bases are shared with TRBD2. With 7 bases clipped from V and 0 bases from J, the junction kept 7 bases outside the gene matches. Germline CDR1 reads WSHSY; CDR2 reads SAAADI. This CDR3 has 18 residues. For the CDR3, the DNA is TGCGCCAGCACCCCAGGACTAGCGGGGGGTCCGAACACCGGGGAGCTGTTTTTT. Its translation is CASTPGLAGGPNTGELFF.

The V and J genes are TRBV6-6 and TRBJ2-7; perhaps TRBD2 as D (6 bases). This CDR3 contains 14 residues. V lost 6 bases, J lost 5 bases, and 17 bases lay in between. The germline V gene encodes CDR1 MNHNY and CDR2 SVGAGI (reference sequence). The CDR3 loop is CASSIGGLTDEQYV. Here the CDR3 DNA reads TGTGCCAGCAGCATTGGGGGGTTGACTGACGAGCAGTACGTC.